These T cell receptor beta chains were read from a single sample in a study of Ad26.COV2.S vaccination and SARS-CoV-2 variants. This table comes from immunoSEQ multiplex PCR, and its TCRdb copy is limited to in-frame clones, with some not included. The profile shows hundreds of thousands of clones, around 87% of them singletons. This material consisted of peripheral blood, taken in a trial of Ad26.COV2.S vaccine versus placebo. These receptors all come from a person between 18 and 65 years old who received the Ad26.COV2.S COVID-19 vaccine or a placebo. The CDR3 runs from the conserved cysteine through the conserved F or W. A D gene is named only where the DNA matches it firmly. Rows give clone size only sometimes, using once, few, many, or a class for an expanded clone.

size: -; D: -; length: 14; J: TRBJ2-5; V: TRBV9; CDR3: CASGRTQLGETQYF; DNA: TGTGCCAGCGGGCGGACTCAGCTGGGGGAGACCCAGTACTTC
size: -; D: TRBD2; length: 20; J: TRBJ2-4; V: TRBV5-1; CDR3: CASSLNPGLAGGRAKNIQYF; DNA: TGCGCCAGCAGTTTGAATCCGGGACTAGCGGGAGGGCGAGCCAAAAACATTCAGTACTTC
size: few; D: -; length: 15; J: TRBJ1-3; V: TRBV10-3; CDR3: CAISESTRVGNTIYF; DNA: TGTGCCATCAGTGAGTCGACTCGGGTTGGAAACACCATATATTTT
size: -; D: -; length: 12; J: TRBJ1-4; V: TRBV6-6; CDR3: CASSSHIEKLFF; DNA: TGTGCCAGCAGTTCCCACATTGAAAAACTGTTTTTT
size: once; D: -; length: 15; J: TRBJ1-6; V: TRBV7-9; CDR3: CASSIGTPDNSPLHF; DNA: TGTGCCAGCAGCATAGGGACACCCGATAATTCACCCCTCCACTTT
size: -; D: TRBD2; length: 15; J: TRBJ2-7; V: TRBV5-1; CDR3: CASSWGSGSSYEQYF; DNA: TGCGCCAGCAGCTGGGGTAGCGGGAGCTCCTACGAGCAGTACTTC
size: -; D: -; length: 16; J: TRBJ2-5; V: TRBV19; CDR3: CASSGGSLGSGKTQYF; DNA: TGTGCCAGTAGTGGGGGGTCATTGGGCTCAGGGAAGACCCAGTACTTC
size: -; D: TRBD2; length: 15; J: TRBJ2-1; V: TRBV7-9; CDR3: CASSISGSSYNEQFF; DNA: TGTGCCAGCAGCATTAGCGGGAGTTCCTACAATGAGCAGTTCTTC
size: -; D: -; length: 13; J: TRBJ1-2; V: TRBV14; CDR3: CASSQERGNGYTF; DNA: TGTGCCAGCAGCCAAGAAAGGGGTAATGGCTACACCTTC
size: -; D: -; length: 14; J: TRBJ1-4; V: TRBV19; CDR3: CASMPPGQDEKLFF; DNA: TGTGCCTCAATGCCCCCCGGGCAGGATGAAAAACTGTTTTTT
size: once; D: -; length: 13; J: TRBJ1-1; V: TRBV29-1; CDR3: CSATSGGNTEAFF; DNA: TGCAGCGCCACCTCTGGAGGGAACACTGAAGCTTTCTTT
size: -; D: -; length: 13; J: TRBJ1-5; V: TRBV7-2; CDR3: CASSLDSSQPQHF; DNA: TGTGCCAGCAGCTTAGACAGTAGTCAGCCCCAGCATTTT
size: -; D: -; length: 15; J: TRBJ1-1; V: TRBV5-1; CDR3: CASSLEGTPGTEAFF; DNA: TGCGCCAGCAGCTTGGAGGGGACTCCGGGCACTGAAGCTTTCTTT
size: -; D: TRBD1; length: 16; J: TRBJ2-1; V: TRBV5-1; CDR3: CASSARQGSSYNEQFF; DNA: TGCGCCAGCAGCGCCCGACAGGGAAGCTCCTACAATGAGCAGTTCTTC
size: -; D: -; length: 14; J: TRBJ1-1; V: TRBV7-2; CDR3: CASSLGLGPDEAFF; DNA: TGTGCCAGCAGCTTAGGGTTGGGACCGGATGAAGCTTTCTTT
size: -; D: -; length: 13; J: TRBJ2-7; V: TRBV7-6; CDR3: CASSLAQGREQYF; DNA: TGTGCCAGCAGCTTAGCGCAGGGCCGGGAGCAGTACTTC
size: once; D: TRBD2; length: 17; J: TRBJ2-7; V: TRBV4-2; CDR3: CASSPAGTSGGSYEQYF; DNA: TGTGCCAGCAGCCCAGCCGGGACTAGCGGGGGCAGCTACGAGCAGTACTTC
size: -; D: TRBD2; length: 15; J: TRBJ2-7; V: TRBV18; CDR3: CASSPFSGGSYEQYF; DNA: TGTGCCAGCTCACCCTTTTCGGGAGGCTCCTACGAGCAGTACTTC
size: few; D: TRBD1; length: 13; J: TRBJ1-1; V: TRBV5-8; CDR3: CASSWDRNTEAFF; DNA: TGTGCCAGCAGCTGGGACAGGAACACTGAAGCTTTCTTT
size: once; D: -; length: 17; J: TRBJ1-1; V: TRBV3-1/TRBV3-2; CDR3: CASSQDRFLSVNTEAFF; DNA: TGTGCCAGCAGCCAAGATCGATTTCTGTCGGTGAACACTGAAGCTTTCTTT
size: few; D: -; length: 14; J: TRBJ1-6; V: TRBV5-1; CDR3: CASSLDARNSPLHF; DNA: TGCGCCAGCAGCTTGGACGCGCGGAATTCACCCCTCCACTTT
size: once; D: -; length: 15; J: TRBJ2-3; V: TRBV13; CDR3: CASSLAGVGTDTQYF; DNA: TGTGCCAGCAGCTTAGCGGGAGTCGGCACAGATACGCAGTATTTT
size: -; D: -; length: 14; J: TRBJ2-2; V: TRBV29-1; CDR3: CSVELDPRTGELFF; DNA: TGCAGCGTTGAACTCGACCCTCGAACCGGGGAGCTGTTTTTT
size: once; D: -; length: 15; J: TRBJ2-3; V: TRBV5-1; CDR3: CASSFSAASTDTQYF; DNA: TGCGCCAGCAGCTTCTCGGCGGCTAGCACAGATACGCAGTATTTT
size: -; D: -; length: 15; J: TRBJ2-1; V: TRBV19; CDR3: CASSQIDSVYNEQFF; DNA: TGTGCCAGTAGTCAAATCGACTCTGTCTACAATGAGCAGTTCTTC
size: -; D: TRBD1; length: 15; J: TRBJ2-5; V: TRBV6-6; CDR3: CASRGTARKLETQYF; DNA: TGTGCCAGCAGGGGGACAGCCCGAAAGTTAGAGACCCAGTACTTC
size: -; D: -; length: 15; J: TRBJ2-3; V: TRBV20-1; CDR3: CSASMWGLRADTQYF; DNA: TGCAGTGCTAGTATGTGGGGACTGAGGGCAGATACGCAGTATTTT
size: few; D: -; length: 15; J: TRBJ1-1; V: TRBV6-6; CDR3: CASSRSGVENTEAFF; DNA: TGTGCCAGCAGCCGTTCGGGGGTGGAGAACACTGAAGCTTTCTTT
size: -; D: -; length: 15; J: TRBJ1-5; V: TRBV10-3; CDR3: CAISESLGANQPQHF; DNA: TGTGCCATCAGTGAGTCGTTGGGGGCCAATCAGCCCCAGCATTTT
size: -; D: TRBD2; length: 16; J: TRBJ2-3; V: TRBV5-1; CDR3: CASTTGRGVSTDTQYF; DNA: TGCGCCAGCACCACCGGGCGGGGGGTTAGCACAGATACGCAGTATTTT
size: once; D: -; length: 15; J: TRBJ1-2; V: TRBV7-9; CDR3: CASSDLYWGAGGYTF; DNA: TGTGCCAGCAGCGACTTATATTGGGGCGCGGGCGGCTACACCTTC
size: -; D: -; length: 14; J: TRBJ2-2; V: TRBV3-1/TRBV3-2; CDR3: CASSQGWNTGELFF; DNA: TGTGCCAGCAGCCAAGGATGGAACACCGGGGAGCTGTTTTTT
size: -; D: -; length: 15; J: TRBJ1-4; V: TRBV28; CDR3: CASKGATGTNEKLFF; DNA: TGTGCCAGCAAAGGGGCTACCGGGACTAATGAAAAACTGTTTTTT
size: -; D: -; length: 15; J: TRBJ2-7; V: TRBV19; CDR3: CASSLDRTAAYEQYF; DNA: TGTGCCAGTAGCCTCGACCGGACGGCTGCCTACGAGCAGTACTTC
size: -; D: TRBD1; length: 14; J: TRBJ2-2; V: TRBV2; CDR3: CASSEQGATGELFF; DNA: TGTGCCAGCAGTGAACAGGGGGCCACCGGGGAGCTGTTTTTT
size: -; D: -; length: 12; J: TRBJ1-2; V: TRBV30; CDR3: CAWTVGAYGYTF; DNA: TGTGCCTGGACGGTGGGGGCATATGGCTACACCTTC
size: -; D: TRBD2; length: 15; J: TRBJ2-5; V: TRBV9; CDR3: CASRRGLAVQETQYF; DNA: TGTGCCAGCAGGAGGGGACTAGCGGTACAAGAGACCCAGTACTTC
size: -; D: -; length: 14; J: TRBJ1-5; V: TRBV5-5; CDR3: CASSTAQGNQPQHF; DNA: TGTGCCAGCAGCACGGCCCAGGGGAATCAGCCCCAGCATTTT
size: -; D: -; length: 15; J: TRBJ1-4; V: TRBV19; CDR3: CASSSGAATNEKLFF; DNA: TGTGCCAGCTCCTCTGGAGCAGCAACTAATGAAAAACTGTTTTTT
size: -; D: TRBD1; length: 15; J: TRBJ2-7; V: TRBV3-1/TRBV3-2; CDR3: CASSLAGTGMNEQYF; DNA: TGTGCCAGCAGCCTTGCCGGGACAGGGATGAACGAGCAGTACTTC
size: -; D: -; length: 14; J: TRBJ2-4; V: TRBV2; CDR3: CASSDFTGSNIQYF; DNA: TGTGCCAGCAGTGACTTTACAGGGTCGAACATTCAGTACTTC
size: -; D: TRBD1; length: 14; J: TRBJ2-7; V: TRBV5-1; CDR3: CASSGSTGGGEQYF; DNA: TGCGCCAGCAGCGGATCGACAGGGGGAGGGGAGCAGTACTTC
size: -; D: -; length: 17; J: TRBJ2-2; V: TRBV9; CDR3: CASSATYRGGGTGELFF; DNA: TGTGCCAGCAGCGCAACATATAGGGGGGGAGGCACCGGGGAGCTGTTTTTT
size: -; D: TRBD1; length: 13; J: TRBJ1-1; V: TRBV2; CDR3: CASRADRATEAFF; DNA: TGTGCCAGCAGGGCGGACAGGGCCACTGAAGCTTTCTTT
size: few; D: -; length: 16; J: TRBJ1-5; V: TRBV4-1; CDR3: CASSQVGPLSNQPQHF; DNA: TGCGCCAGCAGCCAAGTCGGGCCCCTAAGCAATCAGCCCCAGCATTTT
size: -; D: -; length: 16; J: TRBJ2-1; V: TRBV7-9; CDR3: CASSSTRERGYNEQFF; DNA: TGTGCCAGCAGTTCTACACGGGAGAGGGGTTACAATGAGCAGTTCTTC
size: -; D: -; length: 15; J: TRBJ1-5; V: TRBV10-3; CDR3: CAISPGTLRDQPQHF; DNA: TGTGCCATCAGTCCCGGGACACTGAGAGATCAGCCCCAGCATTTT